These 23 T cell receptor beta chains originate from one sample sequenced in a study of T cell repertoires in cytomegalovirus infection. Via MiXCR, TCRdb re-called the reads, giving one row per CDR3 protein. The top ten hold roughly 14% of the sample, which has about 770,000 distinct CDR3 sequences, under 35% seen once. The antigens these receptors bind are not known. Sample: cultured CD8+ T cells from PBMCs, taken from culture after CMV antigen stimulation. These receptors originate from a human donor in good health (CMV status not recorded). Some clones in this sample may be carry-over from other donors' samples.

This clonotype was detected only a few times. This chain links TRBV4-1 with TRBJ1-6; D unclear. V lost 8 bases to trimming and J lost 8 bases, with 19 bases between them. This CDR3 comprises 15 residues. CDR1 is MGHRA and CDR2 is YSYEKL in the germline V gene. CDR3: CASAGWVGEDSPLHF. DNA for the CDR3: TGCGCCAGCGCGGGGTGGGTCGGGGAAGATTCACCCCTCCACTTT.

This clonotype was found a few times. The V call is TRBV11-3, the J call TRBJ2-7; possibly TRBD1 or TRBD2 for D (5 bases each). Trimming cost V 5 bases and J 3 bases, with 20 bases left between them. The CDR3 has 16 amino acids. Per germline, CDR1 SGHNT and CDR2 YENEEA. The CDR3 nucleotides read TGTGCCAGCAGCCCACCACAGGAACCTGCGGGCTACGAGCAGTACGTC. It codes for CASSPPQEPAGYEQYV.

The genes are TRBV12-3 or TRBV12-4 and TRBJ1-1, with no clear D. Trimming left V 7 bases short and J 1 base short, with 10 bases between. The CDR3 loop spans 13 amino acids. This CDR3 reads CASIQTWNTEAFF. DNA of the CDR3: TGTGCCAGCATTCAGACTTGGAACACTGAAGCTTTCTTT.

Points on this clonotype: A junction boundary mismatches the germline segment, possibly from a read error. CDR3 in amino acids: CASSLDGGEAFF. The CDR3 coding sequence is TGTGCCAGCAGCCTAGACGGGGGTGAAGCTTTCTTT. The chain uses TRBV11-2 and TRBJ1-1; maybe TRBD1 (5 bases). Looked up from germline, CDR1 is SGHAT and CDR2 is FQNNGV. CDR3 length equals 12 residues.

The CDR3 DNA is TGCAGTGCTCCCGACACCTACTCCTACGAGCAGTACTTC. Its translation is CSAPDTYSYEQYF. J is TRBJ2-7 and V is TRBV20-1; D gene ambiguous. CDR3 length: 13 amino acids. V was shortened by 5 bases and J by 0 bases, with 11 bases between the two germline ends. Germline V gives CDR1 DFQATT, CDR2 SNEGSKA (reference sequence).

Many counts were recorded for this clonotype. The V gene is TRBV7-2, the J gene TRBJ2-5; 14 bases map to TRBD2. V dropped 5 bases and J dropped 2; count of bases not matched to a gene: 1. Germline V gene data show CDR1 as SGHTA and CDR2 as FQGNSA. The CDR3 has 15 amino acids. The CDR3 DNA sequence: TGTGCCAGCAGCCGGACTAGCGGGGGGCAAGAGACCCAGTACTTC. Its protein is CASSRTSGGQETQYF.

The sample holds a few counts of this clonotype. The rearrangement links TRBV7-6 to TRBJ2-1, with 7 positions matching TRBD2. The CDR3 runs 15 residues. Germline V lookup: CDR1 SGHVS, CDR2 FNYEAQ. Losses at the gene ends were 3 bases for V and 7 bases for J; bases not matched to a gene: 9. The CDR3: CASSFGRSGGNEQFF. CDR3 DNA: TGTGCCAGCAGCTTCGGGAGGTCGGGTGGGAATGAGCAGTTCTTC.

The chain couples TRBV12-3 or TRBV12-4 to TRBJ1-4, with D tentatively TRBD1 (5 bases). V lost 6 bases, J lost 7 bases, and 15 bases lay in between. There are 14 residues in the CDR3. CDR3 bases: TGTGCCAGCAGCCTCCGGGACTTACCTGAAAAACTGTTTTTT. It translates to CASSLRDLPEKLFF.

The sample holds a few counts of this clonotype. V usage is TRBV24-1 and J usage is TRBJ2-5; perhaps TRBD1 as D (5 bases). Germline CDR1 KGHDR, CDR2 SFDVKD. This CDR3 has 13 residues. With 2 bases removed from V and 5 bases from J, the gap between germline ends came to 8 bases. In DNA form, the CDR3 reads TGTGCCACCAGTGATTGGCAGGGTGAGACCCAGTACTTC. Protein: CATSDWQGETQYF.

The CDR3 coding sequence is TGTGCCAGCAGCACCGGTGGAGGTCCCACTGAAGCTTTCTTT. Translating it yields CASSTGGGPTEAFF. The chain couples TRBV7-9 to TRBJ1-1; no reliable D call. V was pared by 5 bases and J by 4 bases, with 14 bases between. CDR1 and CDR2 (germline): SEHNR, FQNEAQ (reference sequence). The CDR3 totals 14 residues.

The V gene is TRBV28, the J gene TRBJ1-1; no clear D gene. This CDR3 is 14 amino acids long. V lost 7 bases and J lost 0, with 12 bases in between. CDR1 and CDR2 (germline): MDHEN, SYDVKM. The CDR3: CASTEEALNTEAFF. CDR3 nucleotides: TGTGCCAGCACGGAGGAGGCTTTGAACACTGAAGCTTTCTTT.

This clonotype occurred a few times. This rearrangement joins TRBV4-1 to TRBJ2-1; D remains unclear. The CDR3 sequence is 15 residues long. The germline CDR1 and CDR2 sequences are MGHRA and YSYEKL. With 1 base removed from V and 0 bases from J, the gap between germline ends came to 7 bases. CDR3 sequence (DNA): TGCGCCAGCAGCCAAGTGGAGAGCTCCTACAATGAGCAGTTCTTC. Protein sequence: CASSQVESSYNEQFF.

V usage is TRBV2 and J usage is TRBJ1-6, with D possibly TRBD1 on 6 matching bases. The CDR3 consists of 15 residues. V lost 5 bases and J lost 9, with 17 bases in between. Germline values: CDR1 SNHLY, CDR2 FYNNEI. This CDR3 reads CASSLKGGQGSPLHF. CDR3 nucleotides: TGTGCCAGCAGTTTGAAAGGGGGACAAGGTTCACCCCTCCACTTT.

CDR3 amino acids: CATLDRGLTGELFF. CDR3 bases: TGTGCCACCCTAGACAGGGGTCTAACCGGGGAGCTGTTTTTT. The chain carries TRBV6-2 or TRBV6-3 and TRBJ2-2, with 8 nucleotides matching TRBD1. J was trimmed by 5 bases and V by 10 bases; bases with no gene match: 9. The germline gives CDR1 MNHEY, CDR2 SVGEGT. The CDR3 is 14 amino acids.

The rearrangement joins TRBV4-3 to TRBJ1-1, with 7 bases that match TRBD1. The CDR3 totals 16 residues. The germline V gene has CDR1 LGHNA and CDR2 YSLEER. V shed 0 bases and J 4 bases; nucleotides not matched to a gene: 8. The CDR3 loop is CASSQDSTGASTEAFF. CDR3 coding DNA: TGCGCCAGCAGCCAAGATTCAACAGGGGCTAGCACTGAAGCTTTCTTT.

The chain combines TRBV19 with TRBJ1-2; D is unresolved. The length of the CDR3 is 11 residues. Germline values: CDR1 LNHDA, CDR2 SQIVND (reference sequence). Trimming left V 8 bases short and J 7 bases short, with 11 bases between. The CDR3 DNA is TGTGCCAGTGCCCACCCTCTTGGCTACACCTTC. It codes for CASAHPLGYTF. Supplemented by reference TRBV19 and TRBJ1-2, the full variable domain reads DGGITQSPKYLFRKEGQNVTLSCEQNLNHDAMYWYRQDPGQGLRLIYYSQIVNDFQKGDIAEGYSVSREKKESFPLTVTSAQKNPTAFYLCASAHPLGYTFGSGTRLTVV.

J is TRBJ2-1 and V is TRBV13, with 7 bases that match TRBD1. This CDR3 has 14 residues. The V gene's germline CDR1 is PRHDT and CDR2 FYEKMQ (reference sequence). J gave up 7 bases and V 7 bases, and 10 bases lay outside the gene matches. CDR3 in DNA: TGTGCCAGCACTTCGGGACAGCGGAGTAATGAGCAGTTCTTC. The encoded protein is CASTSGQRSNEQFF.

The chain has TRBV7-6 and TRBJ2-1; no reliable D call. The CDR3 loop spans 14 amino acids. V lost 3 bases to trimming and J lost 5 bases, with 11 bases between them. The germline gives CDR1 SGHVS, CDR2 FNYEAQ. CDR3 coding DNA: TGTGCCAGCAGCTTTGGGATCTATCACAATGAGCAGTTCTTC. Its protein product is CASSFGIYHNEQFF.

V is TRBV19 and J is TRBJ2-7; possible D gene TRBD1, 5 bases. V dropped 3 bases and J dropped 6 bases, with 15 bases sitting between them. In germline, CDR1 is LNHDA, CDR2 SQIVND (reference sequence). The CDR3 has 14 residues. The CDR3, as DNA: TGTGCCAGTAGTATCCTCCTGGGGCGGCGCGAGCAGTACTTC. It yields the protein CASSILLGRREQYF.

CDR3 nucleotides: TGTGCCAGTAGTTGGACAGGGAACGGGGAGACCCAGTACTTC. It is translated as CASSWTGNGETQYF. The V gene is TRBV19, the J gene TRBJ2-5, with 8 nucleotides matching TRBD1. From germline, CDR1 is LNHDA and CDR2 SQIVND (reference sequence). This CDR3 is built from 14 residues. V was pared by 5 bases and J by 5 bases, with 7 bases of the junction left unmatched. Full variable domain (outside the CDR3, taken from reference TRBV19 and TRBJ2-5): DGGITQSPKYLFRKEGQNVTLSCEQNLNHDAMYWYRQDPGQGLRLIYYSQIVNDFQKGDIAEGYSVSREKKESFPLTVTSAQKNPTAFYLCASSWTGNGETQYFGPGTRLLVL.

In its sample, this clonotype was seen many times. The V gene is TRBV7-9, the J gene TRBJ1-1; possibly TRBD1 for D (5 bases). The V and J ends lost 2 bases and 4 bases respectively, with 8 bases between them. This CDR3 comprises 13 residues. Germline V gene data show CDR1 as SEHNR and CDR2 as FQNEAQ (reference sequence). The CDR3 DNA sequence: TGTGCCAGCAGCTTAAACGGGGGCACTGAAGCTTTCTTT. This codes for CASSLNGGTEAFF.

The sample holds many counts of this clonotype. This chain joins TRBV7-6 and TRBJ2-7; TRBD1 aligns across 7 bases. V was clipped by 0 bases and J by 4 bases; unmatched bases: 6. The CDR3 length is 15 residues. Germline V gene data show CDR1 as SGHVS and CDR2 as FNYEAQ. CDR3 nucleotide sequence: TGTGCCAGCAGCTTAGCAGGGGGCCCGATTTACGAGCAGTACTTC. It specifies CASSLAGGPIYEQYF.

The rearrangement uses TRBV2 and TRBJ2-1; 7 bases line up with TRBD1. This CDR3 has 14 amino acids. The J segment lost 9 bases and the V segment lost 7 bases, leaving 12 bases of the junction unmatched. The germline CDR1 and CDR2 sequences are SNHLY and FYNNEI. The CDR3 DNA reads as TGTGCCAGCACCTTGAAGGGGGCGCAGGCTGAGCAGTTCTTC. Amino acids: CASTLKGAQAEQFF. Based on the CDR3 plus reference TRBV2 and TRBJ2-1, the full variable domain is EPEVTQTPSHQVTQMGQEVILRCVPISNHLYFYWYRQILGQKVEFLVSFYNNEISEKSEIFDDQFSVERPDGSNFTLKIRSTKLEDSAMYFCASTLKGAQAEQFFGPGTRLTVL.